This is a list of T cell receptor beta chains from one sample in a study of cytomegalovirus exposure and HLA in healthy donors. The assay was immunoSEQ multiplex PCR, and TCRdb's table has in-frame clones only and misses some. Among about 190,000 clones listed, just under 75% were seen once. Sequenced sample: PBMCs. Receptor source: a man aged 25 to 45 in good health and CMV-seropositive. Both conserved end residues are part of each CDR3. D genes are given only for firm matches. The size entry is marked missing in some rows and otherwise reads once, few, many or a size class.

clone size: few
V gene: TRBV7-2
J gene: TRBJ1-2
D gene: TRBD1
CDR3 protein: CASSLDRGPSGYTF
CDR3 DNA: TGTGCCAGCAGCTTGGACAGGGGGCCGAGCGGCTACACCTTC

clone size: -
V gene: TRBV6-6
J gene: TRBJ2-3
D gene: -
CDR3 protein: CAGARGTDTQYF
CDR3 DNA: TGTGCCGGCGCCCGGGGCACAGATACGCAGTATTTT

clone size: -
V gene: TRBV6-5
J gene: TRBJ2-5
D gene: -
CDR3 protein: CASSYTGLETQYF
CDR3 DNA: TGTGCCAGCAGTTACACAGGGCTGGAGACCCAGTACTTC

clone size: -
V gene: TRBV28
J gene: TRBJ1-5
D gene: -
CDR3 protein: CASSWGGSYNQPQHF
CDR3 DNA: TGTGCCAGCAGTTGGGGAGGGTCCTACAATCAGCCCCAGCATTTT

clone size: -
V gene: TRBV29-1
J gene: TRBJ2-1
D gene: TRBD2
CDR3 protein: CSVDPRQLWGLAGGNEQFF
CDR3 DNA: TGCAGCGTCGATCCACGACAACTCTGGGGACTAGCGGGAGGGAATGAGCAGTTCTTC

clone size: -
V gene: TRBV7-8
J gene: TRBJ2-1
D gene: -
CDR3 protein: CASSSQVSYNEQFF
CDR3 DNA: TGTGCCAGCAGCTCACAAGTCTCCTACAATGAGCAGTTCTTC

clone size: -
V gene: TRBV5-1
J gene: TRBJ2-1
D gene: TRBD2
CDR3 protein: CASSSTLAGGYNEQFF
CDR3 DNA: TGCGCCAGCAGCTCGACCCTAGCGGGGGGCTACAATGAGCAGTTCTTC

clone size: few
V gene: TRBV19
J gene: TRBJ2-7
D gene: -
CDR3 protein: CASSIATSYEQYF
CDR3 DNA: TGTGCCAGTAGTATAGCTACCTCCTACGAGCAGTACTTC

clone size: few
V gene: TRBV6-5
J gene: TRBJ1-5
D gene: TRBD1
CDR3 protein: CASSEQGTHQPQHF
CDR3 DNA: TGTGCCAGCAGTGAACAGGGGACCCATCAGCCCCAGCATTTT

clone size: -
V gene: TRBV19
J gene: TRBJ1-5
D gene: -
CDR3 protein: CASMRFPSNQPQHF
CDR3 DNA: TGTGCCAGTATGAGGTTCCCTAGCAATCAGCCCCAGCATTTT

clone size: -
V gene: TRBV10-3
J gene: TRBJ1-6
D gene: -
CDR3 protein: CAISESGSAFKNSPLHF
CDR3 DNA: TGTGCCATCAGTGAGTCTGGCAGCGCCTTTAAAAATTCACCCCTCCACTTT

clone size: -
V gene: TRBV10-3
J gene: TRBJ2-1
D gene: TRBD1
CDR3 protein: CAISAGTETYNEQFF
CDR3 DNA: TGTGCCATCAGTGCGGGGACAGAGACATACAATGAGCAGTTCTTC

clone size: -
V gene: TRBV2
J gene: TRBJ2-7
D gene: -
CDR3 protein: CASSFPREEQYF
CDR3 DNA: TGTGCCAGCAGTTTTCCCCGGGAAGAGCAGTACTTC

clone size: -
V gene: TRBV5-1
J gene: TRBJ1-3
D gene: -
CDR3 protein: CASSVGREGNTIYF
CDR3 DNA: TGCGCCAGCAGCGTAGGCCGGGAAGGGAACACCATATATTTT

clone size: -
V gene: TRBV15
J gene: TRBJ2-1
D gene: -
CDR3 protein: CATSQRANYNEQFF
CDR3 DNA: TGTGCCACCAGCCAGCGGGCCAACTACAATGAGCAGTTCTTC

clone size: -
V gene: TRBV9
J gene: TRBJ2-3
D gene: TRBD1
CDR3 protein: CASSFRDRGTDTQYF
CDR3 DNA: TGTGCCAGCAGCTTCCGGGACAGGGGCACAGATACGCAGTATTTT

clone size: -
V gene: TRBV6-1
J gene: TRBJ2-7
D gene: -
CDR3 protein: CASSETLGMAYEQYF
CDR3 DNA: TGTGCCAGCAGTGAGACTTTAGGTATGGCCTACGAGCAGTACTTC

clone size: few
V gene: TRBV5-1
J gene: TRBJ2-3
D gene: -
CDR3 protein: CASRPDRPQYTDTQYF
CDR3 DNA: TGCGCCAGCAGACCCGACAGGCCCCAATACACAGATACGCAGTATTTT

clone size: -
V gene: TRBV18
J gene: TRBJ2-6
D gene: -
CDR3 protein: CASSRAGDMGANVLTF
CDR3 DNA: TGTGCCAGCTCTAGGGCAGGGGACATGGGGGCCAACGTCCTGACTTTC

clone size: -
V gene: TRBV30
J gene: TRBJ2-3
D gene: TRBD2
CDR3 protein: CAWGTSGEIASTDTQYF
CDR3 DNA: TGTGCCTGGGGGACTAGCGGGGAGATAGCTAGCACAGATACGCAGTATTTT

clone size: few
V gene: TRBV27
J gene: TRBJ2-2
D gene: -
CDR3 protein: CASSWSQGSTGELFF
CDR3 DNA: TGTGCCAGCAGTTGGTCACAGGGAAGCACCGGGGAGCTGTTTTTT

clone size: -
V gene: TRBV7-3
J gene: TRBJ1-2
D gene: -
CDR3 protein: CASSQKQGGSGYTF
CDR3 DNA: TGTGCCAGCAGCCAGAAACAGGGTGGGTCTGGCTACACCTTC

clone size: -
V gene: TRBV5-6
J gene: TRBJ1-4
D gene: -
CDR3 protein: CASSFPGPTNEKLFF
CDR3 DNA: TGTGCCAGCAGCTTTCCAGGTCCAACTAATGAAAAACTGTTTTTT

clone size: -
V gene: TRBV15
J gene: TRBJ1-2
D gene: TRBD1
CDR3 protein: CATSRDKGTGQNYGYTF
CDR3 DNA: TGTGCCACCAGCAGAGATAAGGGGACGGGACAGAACTATGGCTACACCTTC

clone size: -
V gene: TRBV7-9
J gene: TRBJ1-1
D gene: TRBD1
CDR3 protein: CASSLGQGENTEAFF
CDR3 DNA: TGTGCCAGCAGCTTGGGACAGGGGGAGAACACTGAAGCTTTCTTT

clone size: -
V gene: TRBV6-6
J gene: TRBJ2-1
D gene: TRBD2
CDR3 protein: CASSRTGTSGNEQFF
CDR3 DNA: TGTGCCAGCAGCCGCACCGGGACTAGCGGCAATGAGCAGTTCTTC

clone size: -
V gene: TRBV25-1
J gene: TRBJ1-5
D gene: -
CDR3 protein: CASSERRSNQPQHF
CDR3 DNA: TGTGCCAGCAGTGAGAGGAGGAGCAATCAGCCCCAGCATTTT

clone size: -
V gene: TRBV5-6
J gene: TRBJ2-7
D gene: -
CDR3 protein: CASTRVGASYEQYF
CDR3 DNA: TGTGCCAGCACCCGGGTGGGGGCCTCCTACGAGCAGTACTTC

clone size: -
V gene: TRBV7-2
J gene: TRBJ2-7
D gene: -
CDR3 protein: CASSMTGSSLPRPYEQYF
CDR3 DNA: TGTGCCAGCAGCATGACCGGGTCCTCTCTACCCAGACCCTACGAGCAGTACTTC

clone size: once
V gene: TRBV30
J gene: TRBJ2-7
D gene: -
CDR3 protein: CAWRDPGSLYEQYF
CDR3 DNA: TGTGCCTGGAGGGACCCAGGGTCCCTCTACGAGCAGTACTTC

clone size: -
V gene: TRBV5-1
J gene: TRBJ1-5
D gene: -
CDR3 protein: CASSLPKSIRGYGSNQPQHF
CDR3 DNA: TGCGCCAGCAGCTTGCCTAAATCAATCCGGGGGTACGGCAGCAATCAGCCCCAGCATTTT

clone size: once
V gene: TRBV11-2
J gene: TRBJ2-7
D gene: TRBD1
CDR3 protein: CASSSLGTGNNEQYF
CDR3 DNA: TGTGCCAGCAGCTCCCTAGGGACAGGGAACAACGAGCAGTACTTC

clone size: -
V gene: TRBV18
J gene: TRBJ2-2
D gene: -
CDR3 protein: CASSPGATNTGELFF
CDR3 DNA: TGTGCCAGCTCACCAGGGGCAACTAACACCGGGGAGCTGTTTTTT

clone size: -
V gene: TRBV7-9
J gene: TRBJ1-5
D gene: -
CDR3 protein: CASSREGNQPQHF
CDR3 DNA: TGTGCCAGCAGCAGGGAGGGCAATCAGCCCCAGCATTTT

clone size: -
V gene: TRBV6-5
J gene: TRBJ2-4
D gene: -
CDR3 protein: CASRGTGLAKNIQYF
CDR3 DNA: TGTGCCAGCAGAGGAACAGGGTTAGCCAAAAACATTCAGTACTTC

clone size: -
V gene: TRBV6-4
J gene: TRBJ1-1
D gene: -
CDR3 protein: CASSQQGNTEAFF
CDR3 DNA: TGTGCCAGCAGCCAACAGGGGAACACTGAAGCTTTCTTT

clone size: -
V gene: TRBV5-1
J gene: TRBJ1-4
D gene: TRBD1
CDR3 protein: CASSPDRDEKLFF
CDR3 DNA: TGCGCCAGCAGCCCTGACAGGGACGAAAAACTGTTTTTT

clone size: -
V gene: TRBV10-3
J gene: TRBJ1-3
D gene: -
CDR3 protein: CAISDSRQRPSGNTIYF
CDR3 DNA: TGTGCCATCAGTGATAGTAGGCAGCGTCCCTCTGGAAACACCATATATTTT

clone size: -
V gene: TRBV10-3
J gene: TRBJ1-2
D gene: -
CDR3 protein: CAISRRELNYGYTF
CDR3 DNA: TGTGCCATCAGTCGGCGGGAGCTCAACTATGGCTACACCTTC

clone size: -
V gene: TRBV9
J gene: TRBJ2-2
D gene: TRBD2
CDR3 protein: CASTRSGGRDTGELFF
CDR3 DNA: TGTGCCAGCACCCGTAGCGGGGGGCGGGACACCGGGGAGCTGTTTTTT

clone size: -
V gene: TRBV5-6
J gene: TRBJ1-6
D gene: TRBD1
CDR3 protein: CASSLAGDRALHF
CDR3 DNA: TGTGCCAGCAGCTTGGCGGGGGACAGGGCCCTCCACTTT

clone size: few
V gene: TRBV5-1
J gene: TRBJ2-1
D gene: TRBD2
CDR3 protein: CASSLVVAGGSNEQFF
CDR3 DNA: TGCGCCAGCAGCTTGGTAGTTGCGGGAGGGAGTAATGAGCAGTTCTTC

clone size: few
V gene: TRBV11-3
J gene: TRBJ2-1
D gene: TRBD1
CDR3 protein: CASSLGDRAYNEQFF
CDR3 DNA: TGTGCCAGCAGCTTGGGGGACAGGGCCTACAATGAGCAGTTCTTC

clone size: -
V gene: TRBV7-2
J gene: TRBJ2-2
D gene: -
CDR3 protein: CASSPTATGELFF
CDR3 DNA: TGTGCCAGCAGCCCGACAGCGACCGGGGAGCTGTTTTTT

clone size: -
V gene: TRBV18
J gene: TRBJ2-7
D gene: TRBD2
CDR3 protein: CASSHNGGGSYEQYF
CDR3 DNA: TGTGCCAGCTCCCATAACGGGGGGGGCTCCTACGAGCAGTACTTC

clone size: once
V gene: TRBV10-3
J gene: TRBJ1-1
D gene: TRBD1
CDR3 protein: CAISKQGEGTEAFF
CDR3 DNA: TGTGCCATCAGTAAACAGGGGGAGGGCACTGAAGCTTTCTTT

clone size: -
V gene: TRBV5-5
J gene: TRBJ2-5
D gene: TRBD2
CDR3 protein: CASSPMTSGSQETQYF
CDR3 DNA: TGTGCCAGCAGCCCCATGACTAGCGGGAGTCAGGAGACCCAGTACTTC

clone size: -
V gene: TRBV11-1
J gene: TRBJ1-2
D gene: -
CDR3 protein: CASSLGTTSSNYGYTF
CDR3 DNA: TGTGCCAGCAGCTTAGGGACAACTTCCTCTAACTATGGCTACACCTTC

clone size: few
V gene: TRBV9
J gene: TRBJ2-5
D gene: -
CDR3 protein: CASSVAEGGWETQYF
CDR3 DNA: TGTGCCAGCAGCGTAGCAGAGGGAGGCTGGGAGACCCAGTACTTC